In its sample, the clone carrying this T cell receptor beta chain was seen a few times. The target antigen is unknown. The data are from a study of spatial heterogeneity in lung cancer. Time point defined: sample taken at primary tumor resection. The donors, fewer than 95 patients with untreated early-stage non-small cell lung cancer, provided the samples. Between the trimmed V and J ends, which lost 3 bases and 4 bases, there was a span of 28 bases. The CDR3 has 19 residues. Germline-derived CDR1 and CDR2 are SQVTM and ANQGSEA. Regarding the study as a whole: It was found that expanded intratumoral alpha and beta TCR counts tracked tumor mutation counts.

A single record per CDR3 protein comes from TCRdb applying MiXCR to the 5' RACE reads. The sample has fewer than 11,000 distinct CDR3 sequences, around 12% seen once. The sample was lung tumor tissue, taken at surgery. This TCR came from a male donor with early-stage non-small cell lung cancer. This chain links TRBV29-1 with TRBJ2-1; D is possibly TRBD2 (7 bases). The CDR3 DNA reads TGCAGCGTTGAGGGGGGGCTAGCGACCAAAAGTCCCTTTTACAATGAGCAGTTCTTC. As protein: CSVEGGLATKSPFYNEQFF.